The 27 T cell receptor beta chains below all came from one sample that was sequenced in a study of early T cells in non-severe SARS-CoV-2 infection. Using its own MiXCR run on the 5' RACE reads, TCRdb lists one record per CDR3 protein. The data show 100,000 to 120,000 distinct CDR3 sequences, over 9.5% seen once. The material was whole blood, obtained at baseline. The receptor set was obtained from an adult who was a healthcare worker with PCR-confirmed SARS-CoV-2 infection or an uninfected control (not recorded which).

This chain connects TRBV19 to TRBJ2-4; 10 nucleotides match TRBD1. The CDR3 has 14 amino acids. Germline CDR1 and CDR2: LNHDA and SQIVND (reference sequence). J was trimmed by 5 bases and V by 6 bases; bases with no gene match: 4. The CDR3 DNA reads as TGTGCCAGTAGGGAGACAGGGGGCGAAAACATTCAGTACTTC. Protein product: CASRETGGENIQYF.

Written as DNA, the CDR3 is TGTGCCAGCAGTTTGGGGACACCGACCGGGGAGCTGTTTTTT. Amino acids: CASSLGTPTGELFF. The V gene is TRBV12-3 or TRBV12-4, the J gene TRBJ2-2; tentative D call: TRBD1 (6 bases). V gave up 3 bases and J gave up 5 bases, with 10 bases separating them. There are 14 residues in the CDR3.

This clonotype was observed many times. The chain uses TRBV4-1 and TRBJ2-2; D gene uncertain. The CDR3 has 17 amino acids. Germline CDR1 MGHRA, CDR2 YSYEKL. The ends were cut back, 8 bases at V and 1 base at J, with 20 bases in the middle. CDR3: CASQERSMGVNTGELFF. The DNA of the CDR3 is TGCGCCAGCCAGGAACGTTCGATGGGCGTGAACACCGGGGAGCTGTTTTTT.

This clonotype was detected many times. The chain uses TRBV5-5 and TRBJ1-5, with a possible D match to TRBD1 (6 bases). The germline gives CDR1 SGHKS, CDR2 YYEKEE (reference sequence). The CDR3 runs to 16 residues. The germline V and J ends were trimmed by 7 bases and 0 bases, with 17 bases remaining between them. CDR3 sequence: CASLQGSPLSNQPQHF. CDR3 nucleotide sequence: TGTGCCAGCCTACAGGGTTCCCCCCTTAGCAATCAGCCCCAGCATTTT.

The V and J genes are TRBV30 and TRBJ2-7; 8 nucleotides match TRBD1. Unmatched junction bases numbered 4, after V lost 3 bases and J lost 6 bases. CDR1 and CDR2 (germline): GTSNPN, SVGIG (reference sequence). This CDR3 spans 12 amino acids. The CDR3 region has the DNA TGTGCCTGGAGCCCGACAGGGGCCGAGCAGTACTTC. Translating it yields CAWSPTGAEQYF.

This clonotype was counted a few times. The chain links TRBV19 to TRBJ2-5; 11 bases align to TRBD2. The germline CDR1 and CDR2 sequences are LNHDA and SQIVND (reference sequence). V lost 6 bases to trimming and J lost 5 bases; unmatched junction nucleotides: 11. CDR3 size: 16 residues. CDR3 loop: CASSLGLAGGSETQYF. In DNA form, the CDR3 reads TGTGCCAGTAGCCTCGGGCTAGCGGGGGGATCTGAGACCCAGTACTTC.

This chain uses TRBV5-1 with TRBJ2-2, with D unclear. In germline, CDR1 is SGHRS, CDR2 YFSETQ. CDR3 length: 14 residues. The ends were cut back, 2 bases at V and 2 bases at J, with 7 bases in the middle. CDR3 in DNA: TGCGCCAGCAGCTTCTCACAAAACACCGGGGAGCTGTTTTTT. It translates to CASSFSQNTGELFF. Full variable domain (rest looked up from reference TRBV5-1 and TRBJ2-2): KAGVTQTPRYLIKTRGQQVTLSCSPISGHRSVSWYQQTPGQGLQFLFEYFSETQRNKGNFPGRFSGRQFSNSRSEMNVSTLELGDSALYLCASSFSQNTGELFFGEGSRLTVL.

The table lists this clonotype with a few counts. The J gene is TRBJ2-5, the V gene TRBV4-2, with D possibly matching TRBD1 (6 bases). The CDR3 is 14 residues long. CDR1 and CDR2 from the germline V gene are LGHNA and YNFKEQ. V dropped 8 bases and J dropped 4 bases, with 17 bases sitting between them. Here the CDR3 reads CASGRTGSTETQYF. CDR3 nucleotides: TGTGCCAGCGGACGCACAGGGTCAACAGAGACCCAGTACTTC.

CDR3 in DNA: TGTGCCAGCAGTGTCTACAGGGGGTTGGGCGAGCAGTACTTC. Its protein product is CASSVYRGLGEQYF. The rearrangement links TRBV12-3 or TRBV12-4 to TRBJ2-7; 8 bases are shared with TRBD1. J was trimmed by 6 bases and V by 5 bases; bases with no gene match: 9. This CDR3 is 14 amino acids long.

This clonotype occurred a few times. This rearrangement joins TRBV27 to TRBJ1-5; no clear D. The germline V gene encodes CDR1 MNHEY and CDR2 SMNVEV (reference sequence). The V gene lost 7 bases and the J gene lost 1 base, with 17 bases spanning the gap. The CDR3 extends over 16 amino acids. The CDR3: CASMPLRATSNQPQHF. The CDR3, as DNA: TGTGCCAGCATGCCCCTACGGGCTACGAGCAATCAGCCCCAGCATTTT.

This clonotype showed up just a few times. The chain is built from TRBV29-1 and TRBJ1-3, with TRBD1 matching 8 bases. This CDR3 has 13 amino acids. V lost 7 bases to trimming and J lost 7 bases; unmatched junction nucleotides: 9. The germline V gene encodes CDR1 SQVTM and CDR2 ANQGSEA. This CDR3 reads CSASTGVWNTIYF. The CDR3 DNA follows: TGCAGCGCTTCGACAGGGGTCTGGAACACCATATATTTT. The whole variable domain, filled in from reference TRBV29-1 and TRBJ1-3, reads SAVISQKPSRDICQRGTSLTIQCQVDSQVTMMFWYRQQPGQSLTLIATANQGSEATYESGFVIDKFPISRPNLTFSTLTVSNMSPEDSSIYLCSASTGVWNTIYFGEGSWLTVV.

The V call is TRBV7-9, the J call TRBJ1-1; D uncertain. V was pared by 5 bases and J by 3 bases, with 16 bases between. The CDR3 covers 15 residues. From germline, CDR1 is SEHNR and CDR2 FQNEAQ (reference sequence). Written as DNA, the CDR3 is TGTGCCAGCAGCCCTGACACGCTAGACTACACTGAAGCTTTCTTT. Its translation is CASSPDTLDYTEAFF.

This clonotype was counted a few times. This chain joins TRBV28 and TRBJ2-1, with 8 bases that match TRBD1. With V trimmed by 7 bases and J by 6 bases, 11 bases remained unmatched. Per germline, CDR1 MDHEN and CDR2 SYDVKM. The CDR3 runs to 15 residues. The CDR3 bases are TGTGCCAGCACGGAGGAGACAGGGGTACTCAATGAGCAGTTCTTC. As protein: CASTEETGVLNEQFF.

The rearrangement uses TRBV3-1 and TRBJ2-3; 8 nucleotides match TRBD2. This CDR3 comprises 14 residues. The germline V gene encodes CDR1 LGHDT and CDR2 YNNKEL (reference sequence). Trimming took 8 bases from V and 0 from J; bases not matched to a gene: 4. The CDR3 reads CASRKRESTDTQYF. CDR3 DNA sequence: TGTGCCAGCCGAAAGCGGGAGAGCACAGATACGCAGTATTTT.

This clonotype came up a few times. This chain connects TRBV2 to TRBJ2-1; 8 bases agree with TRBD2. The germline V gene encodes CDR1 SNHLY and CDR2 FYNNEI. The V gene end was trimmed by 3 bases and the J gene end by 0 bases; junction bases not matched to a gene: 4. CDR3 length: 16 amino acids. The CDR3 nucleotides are TGTGCCAGCAGTGATTTACTAGCGGACTCCTACAATGAGCAGTTCTTC. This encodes CASSDLLADSYNEQFF.

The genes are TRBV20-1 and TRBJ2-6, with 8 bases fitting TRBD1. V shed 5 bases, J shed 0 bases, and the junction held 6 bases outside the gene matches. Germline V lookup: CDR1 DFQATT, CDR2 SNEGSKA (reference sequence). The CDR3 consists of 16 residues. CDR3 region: CSALGRGLSGANVLTF. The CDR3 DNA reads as TGCAGTGCTCTAGGCAGGGGGCTCTCTGGGGCCAACGTCCTGACTTTC.

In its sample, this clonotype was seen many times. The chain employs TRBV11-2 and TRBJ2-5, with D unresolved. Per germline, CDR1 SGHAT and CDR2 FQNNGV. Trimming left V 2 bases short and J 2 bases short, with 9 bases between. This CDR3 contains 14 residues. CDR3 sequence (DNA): TGTGCCAGCAGCTTAAGGGCAGTTCAAGAGACCCAGTACTTC. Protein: CASSLRAVQETQYF. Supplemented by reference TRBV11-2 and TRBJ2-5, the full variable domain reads EAGVAQSPRYKIIEKRQSVAFWCNPISGHATLYWYQQILGQGPKLLIQFQNNGVVDDSQLPKDRFSAERLKGVDSTLKIQPAKLEDSAVYLCASSLRAVQETQYFGPGTRLLVL.

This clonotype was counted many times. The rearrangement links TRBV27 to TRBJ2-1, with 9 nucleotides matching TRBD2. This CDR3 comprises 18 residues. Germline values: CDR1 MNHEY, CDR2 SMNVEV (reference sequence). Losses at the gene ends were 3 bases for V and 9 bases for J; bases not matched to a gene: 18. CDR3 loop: CASSFGGRASGNNGEQFF. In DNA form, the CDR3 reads TGTGCCAGCAGTTTTGGCGGGAGGGCCTCGGGAAACAACGGTGAGCAGTTCTTC.

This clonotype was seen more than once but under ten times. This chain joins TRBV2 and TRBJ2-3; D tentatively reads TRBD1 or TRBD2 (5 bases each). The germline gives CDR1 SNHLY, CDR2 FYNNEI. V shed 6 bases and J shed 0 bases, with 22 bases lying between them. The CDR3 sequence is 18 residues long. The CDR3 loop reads CASSSQGVARTSTDTQYF. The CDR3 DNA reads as TGTGCCAGCAGCAGTCAAGGGGTCGCTAGGACTAGCACAGATACGCAGTATTTT.

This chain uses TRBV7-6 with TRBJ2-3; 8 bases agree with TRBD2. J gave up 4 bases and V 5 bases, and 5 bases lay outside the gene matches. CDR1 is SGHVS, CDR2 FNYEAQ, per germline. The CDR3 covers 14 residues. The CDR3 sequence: CASSRGGSSDTQYF. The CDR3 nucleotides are TGTGCCAGCAGCCGGGGGGGCAGCTCAGATACGCAGTATTTT.

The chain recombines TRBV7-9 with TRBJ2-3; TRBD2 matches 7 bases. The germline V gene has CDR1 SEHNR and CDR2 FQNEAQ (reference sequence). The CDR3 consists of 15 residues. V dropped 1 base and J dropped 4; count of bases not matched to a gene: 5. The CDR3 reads CASSLGGSGADTQYF. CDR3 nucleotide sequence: TGTGCCAGCAGCTTAGGCGGGAGTGGGGCAGATACGCAGTATTTT.

The CDR3 sequence is CASSKAQVRGVIQETQYF. CDR3 nucleotides: TGTGCCAGCAGCAAAGCCCAGGTCAGGGGGGTAATCCAAGAGACCCAGTACTTC. V gene TRBV21-1 combines with J gene TRBJ2-5; the tabulated D call, TRBD1, remains unverified against the DNA. TRBV21-1 is labeled a pseudogene. CDR3 size: 18 residues.

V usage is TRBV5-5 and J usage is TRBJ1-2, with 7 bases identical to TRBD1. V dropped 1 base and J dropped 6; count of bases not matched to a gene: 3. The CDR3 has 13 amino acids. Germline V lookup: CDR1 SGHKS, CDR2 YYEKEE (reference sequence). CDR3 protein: CASSLLTGDGYTF. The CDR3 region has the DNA TGTGCCAGCAGCTTGCTAACAGGGGATGGCTACACCTTC.

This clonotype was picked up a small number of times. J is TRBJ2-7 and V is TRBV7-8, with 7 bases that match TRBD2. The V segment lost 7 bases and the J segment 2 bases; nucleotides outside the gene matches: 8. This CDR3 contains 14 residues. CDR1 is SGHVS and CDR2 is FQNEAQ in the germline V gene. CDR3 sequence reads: CASTGLAETYEQYF. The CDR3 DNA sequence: TGTGCCAGCACGGGGCTAGCGGAGACCTACGAGCAGTACTTC.

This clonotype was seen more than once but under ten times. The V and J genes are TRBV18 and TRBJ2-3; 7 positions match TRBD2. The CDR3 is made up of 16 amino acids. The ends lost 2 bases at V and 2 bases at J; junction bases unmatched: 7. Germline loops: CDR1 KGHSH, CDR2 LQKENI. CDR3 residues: CASSPGLAANTDTQYF. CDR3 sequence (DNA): TGTGCCAGCTCACCAGGGCTAGCGGCGAACACAGATACGCAGTATTTT.

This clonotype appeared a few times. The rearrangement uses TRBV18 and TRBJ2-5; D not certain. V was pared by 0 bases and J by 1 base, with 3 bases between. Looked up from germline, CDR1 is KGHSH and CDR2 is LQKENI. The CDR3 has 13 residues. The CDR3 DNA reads TGTGCCAGCTCACCACCGGGCCAAGAGACCCAGTACTTC. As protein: CASSPPGQETQYF.

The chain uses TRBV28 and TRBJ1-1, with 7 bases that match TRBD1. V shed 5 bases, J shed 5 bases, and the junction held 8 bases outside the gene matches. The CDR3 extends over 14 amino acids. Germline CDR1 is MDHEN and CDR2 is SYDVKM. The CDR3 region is CASSIPTGRTEAFF. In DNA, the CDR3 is TGTGCCAGCAGTATACCGACAGGGCGTACTGAAGCTTTCTTT.